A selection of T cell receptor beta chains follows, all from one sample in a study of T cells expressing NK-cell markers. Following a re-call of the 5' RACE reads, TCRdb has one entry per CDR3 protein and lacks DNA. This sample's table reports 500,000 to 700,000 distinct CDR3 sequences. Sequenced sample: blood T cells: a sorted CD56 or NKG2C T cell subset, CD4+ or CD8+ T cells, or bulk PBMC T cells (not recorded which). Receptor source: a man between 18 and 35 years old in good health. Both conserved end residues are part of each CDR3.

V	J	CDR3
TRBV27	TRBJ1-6	CASRRPGTGNSPLHF
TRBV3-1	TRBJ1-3	CASSQVPGQGESGNTIYF
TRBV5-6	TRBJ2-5	CASSPTGETQYF
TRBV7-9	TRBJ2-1	CASSPWPSGGNEQFF
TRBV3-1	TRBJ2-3	CASSQSSAGVADTQYF
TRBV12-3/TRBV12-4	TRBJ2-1	CASSLAAGLAVYNEQFF
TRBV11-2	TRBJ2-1	CASSFPAGGLNEQFF
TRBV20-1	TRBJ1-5	CSARGSWGGRGSNQPQHF
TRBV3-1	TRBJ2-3	CASSQDVWFTQYF
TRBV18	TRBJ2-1	CASSPFGHSEQFF
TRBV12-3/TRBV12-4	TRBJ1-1	CASSSWDRAMGTEAFF
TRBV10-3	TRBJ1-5	CAISAGKQASNQPQHF
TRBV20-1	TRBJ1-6	CSARDRGISYNSPLHF
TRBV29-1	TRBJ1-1	CSVEFSTGPAFF
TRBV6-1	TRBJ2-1	CAARSGSGNEQFF
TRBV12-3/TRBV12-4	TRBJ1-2	CASSLGNRRANGYTF
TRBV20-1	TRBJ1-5	CSARASQGAEQPQHF
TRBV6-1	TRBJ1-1	CASNNGRGEAEAFF
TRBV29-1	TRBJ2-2	CSVLAGGGELFF
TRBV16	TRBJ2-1	CASSPGQREQFF
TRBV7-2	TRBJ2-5	CASSLRGGQQETQYF
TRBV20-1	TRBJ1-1	CSQQGRHTEAFF
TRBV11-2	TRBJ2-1	CASSFWSHYNEQFF
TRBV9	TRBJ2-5	CASTLTHGTGAGTSETQYF
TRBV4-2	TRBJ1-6	CASSQDRDAFSPLHF
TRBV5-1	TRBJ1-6	CASSTIGPDDSPLHF
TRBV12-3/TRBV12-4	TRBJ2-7	CASEDNSGPYEQYF
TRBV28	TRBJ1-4	CASSLGKLVEKLFF
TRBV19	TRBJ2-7	CASSTRTSRDHEQYF
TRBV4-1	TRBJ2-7	CASSQRASGTYEQYF
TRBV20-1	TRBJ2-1	CSARSREDYNEQFF
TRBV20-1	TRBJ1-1	CSAPRGAGRNTEAFF
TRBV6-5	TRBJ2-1	CASSYSTPSSSYNEQFF
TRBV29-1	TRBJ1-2	CSVGPVKGSNGYTF
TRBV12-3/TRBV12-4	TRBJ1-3	CASTPRVSGNTIYF
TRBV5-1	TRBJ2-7	CASSWVGQGSEQYF
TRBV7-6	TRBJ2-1	CASSLVPGGGSSYNEQFF
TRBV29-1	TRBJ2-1	CSVEMAASGRFYNEQFF
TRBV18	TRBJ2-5	CASSPRTGGGGETQYF
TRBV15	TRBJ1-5	CATSRSQGAGQPQHF
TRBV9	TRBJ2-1	CASSVGRYSANEQFF